Below, 8 T cell receptor beta chains from the same sample are listed, as sequenced in a study of blood T cell repertoires in COVID-19. TCRdb's copy holds only in-frame clones and misses some; the assay was immunoSEQ multiplex PCR. The sample shows 150,000 to 200,000 clones, about 85% of them seen only once. The sequenced material came from PBMCs or T cells enriched from blood (not recorded which). These receptors all stem from a woman aged 40 to 49 with acute COVID-19.

This clone was seen a handful of times. CDR3 bases: TGTGCCAGCAGCTACAGGGGCAATCAGCCCCAGCATTTT. It translates to CASSYRGNQPQHF. J is TRBJ1-5 and V is TRBV11-2, with D possibly matching TRBD1 (6 bases). The germline V gene encodes CDR1 SGHAT and CDR2 FQNNGV. The ends were cut back, 4 bases at V and 2 bases at J, with 6 bases in the middle. The CDR3 runs 13 residues.

The chain joins TRBV12-5 to TRBJ2-5, with D possibly matching TRBD2 (6 bases). CDR3 size: 18 residues. Trimming shortened V by 5 bases and J by 4 bases, and 26 bases separated the two germline ends. The germline CDR1 and CDR2 sequences are LGHNT and FRNRAP. Written as DNA, the CDR3 is TGTGCTAGTGGTCTTTTGGGTGACGGGCCCGGGAGCGGAGAGACCCAGTACTTC. Translated, it gives CASGLLGDGPGSGETQYF.

This clone has a single count. As DNA, the CDR3 is TGCGCCAGCAGCCAAGTCGGGACTAGTCGAGAGACCCAGTACTTC. Residues: CASSQVGTSRETQYF. The V call is TRBV4-1, the J call TRBJ2-5; TRBD2 agrees at 8 bases. After removal of 1 base from V and 4 bases from J, the junction contained 5 bases not matched to a gene. Germline lookup yields CDR1 MGHRA and CDR2 YSYEKL. The CDR3 contains 15 residues.

This chain uses TRBV7-9 with TRBJ1-1; D gene unclear. The CDR3 has 15 residues. V was clipped by 4 bases and J by 4 bases, with 16 bases between them. Per the germline V gene, CDR1 is SEHNR and CDR2 is FQNEAQ (reference sequence). CDR3 amino acids: CASSSEGGLGTEAFF. CDR3 in DNA: TGTGCCAGCAGCTCCGAAGGAGGGCTGGGCACTGAAGCTTTCTTT.

The chain employs TRBV5-5 and TRBJ2-7; D remains unclear. This CDR3 contains 13 residues. V was clipped by 0 bases and J by 2 bases, with 6 bases between them. Germline loops: CDR1 SGHKS, CDR2 YYEKEE (reference sequence). The CDR3 sequence is CASSLGTTYEQYF. The CDR3 nucleotides read TGTGCCAGCAGCTTGGGCACAACCTACGAGCAGTACTTC.

The chain has TRBV4-1 and TRBJ1-2; D not certain. Germline CDR1 reads MGHRA; CDR2 reads YSYEKL. The CDR3 consists of 15 residues. Trimming shortened V by 0 bases and J by 2 bases, and 10 bases separated the two germline ends. The CDR3 here is CASSQDPHSNYGYTF. The DNA for the CDR3 is TGCGCCAGCAGCCAAGATCCTCACTCCAACTATGGCTACACCTTC.

The genes are TRBV27 and TRBJ1-2; D is possibly TRBD1 (6 bases). The CDR3 has 16 amino acids. Germline CDR1 is MNHEY and CDR2 is SMNVEV (reference sequence). V was trimmed by 4 bases and J by 3 bases, leaving 18 bases between them. The CDR3: CASSSIGQLEDYGYTF. The CDR3 region has the DNA TGTGCCAGCAGTTCTATTGGACAGCTAGAGGACTATGGCTACACCTTC.

This chain joins TRBV7-8 and TRBJ2-2, with 7 positions matching TRBD1. The junction had 4 bases not matched to a gene; V was cut back by 6 bases and J by 6 bases. CDR1 is SGHVS and CDR2 is FQNEAQ in the germline V gene. This CDR3 comprises 13 residues. The CDR3 spells CASSLQGSGELFF. Written as DNA, the CDR3 is TGTGCCAGCAGTTTACAGGGGTCCGGGGAGCTGTTTTTT.